These 9 T cell receptor beta chains were sequenced from one sample in a study of cytomegalovirus exposure and HLA in healthy donors. The study ran its PCR with 60 Vbeta and 13 Jbeta primers. Repertoires were generated with immunoSEQ multiplex PCR, while TCRdb's copy carries only in-frame clones and drops some. The sample holds 95,000 to 150,000 clones, approximately 77% seen once. The sample taken for sequencing was PBMCs. Every receptor here comes from a man between 18 and 35 years old in good health and CMV-seronegative.

This chain uses TRBV25-1 with TRBJ2-7; 7 bases line up with TRBD1. The V gene end was trimmed by 4 bases and the J gene end by 3 bases; junction bases not matched to a gene: 12. The germline V gene has CDR1 MGHDK and CDR2 SYGVNS. The CDR3 consists of 16 residues. The CDR3, as DNA: TGTGCCAGCAGTGGAAGGACGGGGACAGCCGACTACGAGCAGTACTTC. This sequence encodes CASSGRTGTADYEQYF.

The chain employs TRBV7-6 and TRBJ2-5, with TRBD2 identical over 8 bases. CDR1 and CDR2 from the germline V gene are SGHVS and FNYEAQ. V shed 1 base and J 0 bases; nucleotides not matched to a gene: 1. This CDR3 contains 15 residues. The CDR3 is CASSLGGGYQETQYF. In nucleotides, the CDR3 is TGTGCCAGCAGCTTAGGCGGGGGGTACCAAGAGACCCAGTACTTC. The full variable domain, its missing parts supplied by reference TRBV7-6 and TRBJ2-5, is GAGVSQSPRYKVTKRGQDVALRCDPISGHVSLYWYRQALGQGPEFLTYFNYEAQQDKSGLPNDRFSAERPEGSISTLTIQRTEQRDSAMYRCASSLGGGYQETQYFGPGTRLLVL.

Concerning this clone: Its ends do not fully match the called genes, so a read error is possible. The chain has TRBV28 and TRBJ2-1; 11 bases are shared with TRBD2. The CDR3 has 17 amino acids. CDR1 is MDHEN and CDR2 is SYDVKM in the germline V gene. CDR3 sequence: CASRPASGGRSNNEQFF. CDR3 sequence (DNA): TGTGCCAGCAGGCCCGCTAGCGGGGGGCGCTCCAACAATGAGCAGTTCTTC. Together with reference TRBV28 and TRBJ2-1, the CDR3 gives the full variable domain: DVKVTQSSRYLVKRTGEKVFLECVQDMDHENMFWYRQDPGLGLRLIYFSYDVKMKEKGDIPEGYSVSREKKERFSLILESASTNQTSMYLCASRPASGGRSNNEQFFGPGTRLTVL.

V gene TRBV6-5 combines with J gene TRBJ1-1; no clear D. Germline lookup yields CDR1 MNHEY and CDR2 SVGAGI. The CDR3 consists of 13 residues. Between the trimmed V and J ends, which lost 6 bases and 7 bases, there was a span of 15 bases. The DNA of the CDR3 is TGTGCCAGCAGGCCCCTGGGCCGGGGTGAAGCTTTCTTT. Encoded protein: CASRPLGRGEAFF.

V usage is TRBV6-6 and J usage is TRBJ2-2; TRBD2 agrees at 8 bases. V lost 4 bases to trimming and J lost 8 bases; unmatched junction nucleotides: 9. The germline V gene encodes CDR1 MNHNY and CDR2 SVGAGI (reference sequence). The CDR3 consists of 15 residues. CDR3 bases: TGTGCCAGCAGTTCCCTAGCGGGCTGGACTGGGGAGCTGTTTTTT. Translation gives CASSSLAGWTGELFF.

V is TRBV6-6 and J is TRBJ1-5; possible D gene TRBD1, 5 bases. With 5 bases removed from V and 1 base from J, the gap between germline ends came to 12 bases. The CDR3 has 15 residues. Looked up from germline, CDR1 is MNHNY and CDR2 is SVGAGI (reference sequence). The DNA of the CDR3 is TGTGCCAGCAGTCTTGCGGCAGGGAGCAATCAGCCCCAGCATTTT. Translating it yields CASSLAAGSNQPQHF.

The rearrangement joins TRBV5-6 to TRBJ1-4; weak D call: TRBD1 (5 bases). This CDR3 is built from 14 residues. Germline CDR1 and CDR2: SGHDT and YYEEEE. Trimming stripped 4 bases from V and 6 bases from J, with 13 bases between. The CDR3 DNA reads TGTGCCAGCAGCCCCCTGTCGGGGGATGAAAAACTGTTTTTT. This gives the protein CASSPLSGDEKLFF.

This chain uses TRBV4-1 with TRBJ1-5; D ambiguous. Germline lookup yields CDR1 MGHRA and CDR2 YSYEKL. The CDR3 totals 15 residues. V lost 0 bases, J lost 0 bases, and 6 bases lay in between. CDR3 in DNA: TGCGCCAGCAGCCAAGATATGTATAGCAATCAGCCCCAGCATTTT. Translating gives CASSQDMYSNQPQHF.

Concerning this clone itself: One end of the junction does not line up with germline, which may come from a read error. This sequence joins TRBV7-9 and TRBJ1-6; D remains unclear. Germline V lookup: CDR1 SEHNR, CDR2 FQNEAQ (reference sequence). This CDR3 is built from 17 residues. The CDR3 DNA sequence: TGTTCCAGCAGCTTAGGAGGAGGGAGCTCCTATAATTCACCCCTCCACTTT. This codes for CSSSLGGGSSYNSPLHF.